This TCR beta chain was identified during a study of shared clonotypes between healthy human individuals (dated by TCRdb to about 2020). Background for the entire study: A few men and two women, aged 18 to 49 years, made up the cohort. For each donor, three plates each were used for CD4 naive and CD4 memory, two plates were used for CD8 naive, and one plate was used for CD8 memory. To estimate repertoire size and how much clonotype sharing occurs between individuals, the study deeply sequenced the blood TCR repertoires of several healthy adults. To increase sequencing depth and limit assay-specific biases, different laboratories used diverse techniques to prepare libraries and sequence TCR repertoires. Between about 0.85 and 8.9 billion PBMCs per donor were obtained by leukapheresis.

V is cut back by 7 bases and J by 6 bases, with 10 bases in the junction unmatched. Including the terminal cysteine and phenylalanine, the CDR3 comprises 15 residues. Only CDR3 DNA is held: 45 bases, read in frame from base 1. Based on the germline V gene, the CDR1 and CDR2 sequences are MDHEN and SYDVKM. Healthy HIV-negative adults with no recently reported acute infections or vaccinations were included as donors. All donors were Caucasian adults living in Nashville, Tennessee, USA. CD4+ T cells were enriched through magnetic negative selection, after which naive cells were positively selected on CD45RA and the remaining negative fraction served as the memory subset. Blood was obtained by leukapheresis, after which PBMCs were separated by Ficoll-Histopaque density gradient centrifugation and cryopreserved in liquid nitrogen vapor phase. Analytical flow cytometry was used to check the purity and quantity of each magnetically sorted T cell population. Each sorted fraction had its genomic DNA isolated and then quantified by UV absorbance on a Nanodrop 2000c.

As regards this clone: Its specific antigen is unknown. Per-base quality was not reported, and no clone a single base away is much larger than it.

The full study reports these points: Higher generation probabilities were observed for clonotypes shared by all four sorted-subset donors than for non-shared clonotypes. Pairwise subsampling indicated that sequencing depth was expected to affect the degree of clonotype sharing among donors. Even with the large sequencing depth, rarefaction of the sorted-subset datasets indicated that sequencing was incomplete. The small number of donors limited the genetic and exposure-history diversity represented. Sharing across four donors was observed for about 4.8% of naive CD4, 3% to 4% of naive CD8, about 2.3% of memory CD4, and around 0.42% of memory CD8 clonotypes. Estimated clonotype richness was generally larger for naive than for memory subsets. Sampling was restricted to blood, and TCR repertoires in tissue are likely to differ from TCR repertoires in blood.

Using the deep immunoSEQ assay, TCR CDR3 regions were amplified from genomic DNA by multiplex PCR. Extracted genomic DNA from each cell subset was spread evenly across all wells of several immunoSEQ 96-well plates, with each plate serving as a replicate. Each replicate PCR for sorted subsets received roughly 0.2 ug genomic DNA, equal to about 30,000 T cell genomes. The purified libraries were quantified using a Qubit 3.0 fluorometer, sized with a Bioanalyzer 2100, and then quantified again using the KAPA Library Quantification kit. Each immunoSEQ 96-well plate was sequenced on its own single-read 150-cycle Illumina NextSeq 550 flow cell. On the study's bioinformatics: Because the immunoSEQ output held only junctional sequences and lacked quality scores, the filtering could not match the filtering applied to full-length reads. Sequences were annotated with PyIR, a Python wrapper for IgBLAST v1.9, using IMGT germline references to assign V/J genes and CDR3. Any read was removed if the V/J assignment was weak (E-value above 1e-6), the CDR3 was missing, or the read contained stop codons, out-of-frame junctions, or ambiguous translated residues. V3J clonotypes were defined as sequences sharing an identical inferred V gene, J gene, and CDR3 amino acid sequence. Percentage overlap between repertoires was calculated by dividing the number of shared unique clonotypes by the size of the smaller repertoire. Repertoire richness was assessed with RTK rarefaction, the Chao1 estimator, and Recon v2.1 estimates of unobserved clonotypes. OLGA was used to compute generation probabilities for all TCRbeta clonotypes that the gDNA method yielded from a few donors. This immuneACCESS table, as held by TCRdb, lists in-frame sequences with V and J called but not all clones. Of the missing ones, under half trace to an unresolved V gene in checked studies; the others have no known cause. V and J calls and clone size are given by that table; D and trimming were obtained from the DNA. The sample table holds more than 550,000 clones, of which just under 75% were seen once. The ten largest clonotypes hold approximately 1.7% of the sample.

Here the chain combines TRBV28 and TRBJ2-7; TRBD2 agrees with 12 junctional bases. The clonotype originates from a young woman in good health. The sequenced sample was memory CD4+ T cells sorted from blood. Taken with the paper, the label for cell subset or site translates to: CD45RA-negative fraction. The DNA reads as follows: TGTGCCAGCACCGCCAGGACTAGCGGGAAGGGCGAGCAGTACTTC. It encodes CASTARTSGKGEQYF. Outside the CDR3, residues come from the reference TRBV28 and TRBJ2-7 proteins, so the full variable domain is: DVKVTQSSRYLVKRTGEKVFLECVQDMDHENMFWYRQDPGLGLRLIYFSYDVKMKEKGDIPEGYSVSREKKERFSLILESASTNQTSMYLCASTARTSGKGEQYFGPGTRLTVT.